The 29 T cell receptor beta chains below were found in one sample sequenced in a study of beta chain features in type 1 diabetes. The entirety of the isolated RNA underwent reverse transcription, so expressed TCRB transcripts were sequenced. Some clones are missing from TCRdb's copy, which holds only in-frame ones; the method was immunoSEQ multiplex PCR. The table records roughly 250,000 clones, 68% of them present only once. Sequenced input: naive CD4+ T cells from blood. The origin of the receptors is a man between 25 and 39 years old in good health.

This clone was counted between two and nine times. The chain has TRBV13 and TRBJ2-5, with D unclear. Trimming removed 5 bases at V and 0 bases at J, with 13 bases between. The V gene's germline CDR1 is PRHDT and CDR2 FYEKMQ (reference sequence). The CDR3 runs 15 residues. This CDR3 reads CASSDRALYQETQYF. The CDR3 bases are TGTGCCAGCAGCGACCGGGCCCTGTACCAAGAGACCCAGTACTTC.

V and J are TRBV5-1 and TRBJ1-6; no definite D call. CDR1 is SGHRS and CDR2 is YFSETQ in the germline V gene. V was shortened by 1 base and J by 8 bases, with 4 bases between the two germline ends. The length of the CDR3 is 12 residues. In nucleotides, the CDR3 is TGCGCCAGCAGCTTGAAGGATTCACCCCTCCACTTT. This encodes CASSLKDSPLHF. Together with reference TRBV5-1 and TRBJ1-6, the CDR3 gives the full variable domain: KAGVTQTPRYLIKTRGQQVTLSCSPISGHRSVSWYQQTPGQGLQFLFEYFSETQRNKGNFPGRFSGRQFSNSRSEMNVSTLELGDSALYLCASSLKDSPLHFGNGTRLTVT.

The table lists this clone with a few counts. The chain recombines TRBV25-1 with TRBJ2-5, with TRBD2 matching over 10 bases. Germline CDR1 and CDR2: MGHDK and SYGVNS. The CDR3 runs 15 residues. After removal of 1 base from V and 4 bases from J, the junction contained 3 bases not matched to a gene. CDR3 sequence (DNA): TGTGCCAGCAGTGAATCGCTAGCGGGAGCAGAGACCCAGTACTTC. Its translation is CASSESLAGAETQYF.

Note on this clone: The sample holds other DNA sequences that translate to the same CDR3. The gene calls are TRBV2 and TRBJ2-5; no reliable D call. The CDR3 loop spans 11 amino acids. Germline CDR1 and CDR2: SNHLY and FYNNEI. Trimming took off 4 bases at V and 5 bases at J, with 5 bases between the two ends. CDR3 region: CASSVGETQYF. In DNA, the CDR3 is TGTGCCAGCAGTGTGGGTGAGACCCAGTACTTC.

This chain joins TRBV25-1 and TRBJ2-7, with D uncertain. Deletions cut 1 base from V and 9 bases from J, with 10 bases between. Germline V gives CDR1 MGHDK, CDR2 SYGVNS. This CDR3 comprises 12 residues. The CDR3, as DNA: TGTGCCAGCAGTGAATTGTGGACCGGGCAGTACTTC. Its translation is CASSELWTGQYF.

The chain is built from TRBV5-6 and TRBJ2-6; no clear D gene. Germline V gene data show CDR1 as SGHDT and CDR2 as YYEEEE. CDR3 length equals 13 residues. V gave up 2 bases and J gave up 1 base, with 1 base separating them. The CDR3 sequence: CASSFSGANVLTF. The CDR3, as DNA: TGTGCCAGCAGCTTTTCTGGGGCCAACGTCCTGACTTTC.

This chain joins TRBV29-1 and TRBJ1-5; no definite D call. Trimming stripped 2 bases from V and 1 base from J, with 6 bases between. This CDR3 has 13 amino acids. The V gene's germline CDR1 is SQVTM and CDR2 ANQGSEA. The CDR3 nucleotides read TGCAGCGTTGAATCGGGAAGCAATCAGCCCCAGCATTTT. The encoded protein is CSVESGSNQPQHF.

The rearrangement links TRBV7-2 to TRBJ2-7; D call uncertain. Per germline, CDR1 SGHTA and CDR2 FQGNSA. With 2 bases removed from V and 2 bases from J, the gap between germline ends came to 16 bases. There are 16 residues in the CDR3. The CDR3 DNA follows: TGTGCCAGCAGCTTAAGTATCTCCCCCCTAGCCTACGAGCAGTACTTC. Protein: CASSLSISPLAYEQYF.

The chain employs TRBV2 and TRBJ2-1; 11 bases are a match to TRBD1. V trimming: 9 bases; J trimming: 10 bases; junction bases outside the gene matches: 5. The germline V gene encodes CDR1 SNHLY and CDR2 FYNNEI. This CDR3 has 12 amino acids. The CDR3 sequence: CASGTGGREQFF. CDR3 bases: TGTGCCAGTGGGACAGGGGGACGGGAGCAGTTCTTC.

This clone was detected only once. This chain uses TRBV7-9 with TRBJ1-6; D call uncertain. In germline, CDR1 is SEHNR, CDR2 FQNEAQ (reference sequence). The V gene lost 3 bases and the J gene lost 1 base, with 7 bases spanning the gap. The CDR3 sequence is 15 residues long. CDR3: CASSFAGSYNSPLHF. CDR3 DNA: TGTGCCAGCAGCTTCGCGGGATCCTATAATTCACCCCTCCACTTT.

This clone showed up just once. This sequence joins TRBV7-2 and TRBJ2-7, with 7 bases matching TRBD1. CDR1 is SGHTA, CDR2 FQGNSA, per germline. The CDR3 consists of 15 residues. The J segment lost 4 bases and the V segment lost 4 bases, leaving 10 bases of the junction unmatched. The CDR3, as DNA: TGTGCCAGCAGCTCAGGGGGAACAGGAACTTACGAGCAGTACTTC. Residues: CASSSGGTGTYEQYF.

V usage is TRBV28 and J usage is TRBJ2-7; D is perhaps TRBD1 (5 bases). Germline V gives CDR1 MDHEN, CDR2 SYDVKM. This CDR3 region has 12 residues. Trimming shortened V by 6 bases and J by 3 bases, and 9 bases separated the two germline ends. CDR3 region: CASRDSYYEQYF. CDR3 nucleotide sequence: TGTGCCAGCAGAGACAGTTACTACGAGCAGTACTTC.

The chain carries TRBV25-1 and TRBJ2-5, with D hard to call. The germline V gene encodes CDR1 MGHDK and CDR2 SYGVNS. The CDR3 contains 11 residues. V lost 4 bases and J 5 bases, leaving 5 bases between the germline ends. The CDR3 region is CASSGLETQYF. CDR3 nucleotides: TGTGCCAGCAGTGGGTTGGAGACCCAGTACTTC.

The chain links TRBV30 to TRBJ1-5; no definite D call. The CDR3 totals 14 residues. V was pared by 0 bases and J by 5 bases, with 11 bases between. Germline CDR1 GTSNPN, CDR2 SVGIG (reference sequence). CDR3 nucleotide sequence: TGTGCCTGGAGTGTGAAAAGGGCGGATCAGCCCCAGCATTTT. Protein product: CAWSVKRADQPQHF.

This clone was counted once. V and J are TRBV11-2 and TRBJ2-1, with 8 bases fitting TRBD2. The CDR3 is 16 residues long. V was clipped by 0 bases and J by 9 bases; unmatched bases: 10. Germline V gene lookup returns CDR1 SGHAT and CDR2 FQNNGV. CDR3 nucleotide sequence: TGTGCCAGCAGCTTAGATTTGGGACTAGGGCGAACTGAGCAGTTCTTC. This sequence encodes CASSLDLGLGRTEQFF.

J is TRBJ2-5 and V is TRBV6-5; D is tentatively TRBD1 or TRBD2 (5 bases each). Per the germline V gene, CDR1 is MNHEY and CDR2 is SVGAGI. V was cut by 4 bases and J by 0 bases, with 12 bases left in between. The CDR3 totals 15 residues. The CDR3: CASSSRGTYQETQYF. CDR3 nucleotide sequence: TGTGCCAGCAGTTCCCGGGGCACTTACCAAGAGACCCAGTACTTC.

This chain joins TRBV13 and TRBJ2-3, with a weak D call TRBD2 (6 bases). Germline CDR1 PRHDT, CDR2 FYEKMQ (reference sequence). The CDR3 covers 16 residues. The germline V and J ends were trimmed by 0 bases and 3 bases, with 13 bases remaining between them. CDR3 protein: CASSLGLPGGTDTQYF. In DNA, the CDR3 is TGTGCCAGCAGCTTAGGCCTTCCCGGGGGAACAGATACGCAGTATTTT. The whole variable domain, filled in from reference TRBV13 and TRBJ2-3, reads AAGVIQSPRHLIKEKRETATLKCYPIPRHDTVYWYQQGPGQDPQFLISFYEKMQSDKGSIPDRFSAQQFSDYHSELNMSSLELGDSALYFCASSLGLPGGTDTQYFGPGTRLTVL.

The chain recombines TRBV4-3 with TRBJ2-3, with 10 bases aligning to TRBD2. Unmatched junction bases numbered 10, after V lost 1 base and J lost 6 bases. Germline lookup yields CDR1 LGHNA and CDR2 YSLEER. CDR3 size: 17 residues. Here the CDR3 DNA reads TGCGCCAGCAGCCAAGTACCCTCTAGCGGGAGAGGGGATACGCAGTATTTT. It is translated as CASSQVPSSGRGDTQYF.

This chain uses TRBV29-1 with TRBJ2-7, with a weak D call TRBD2 (6 bases). V was clipped by 6 bases and J by 0 bases, with 18 bases between them. This CDR3 has 15 amino acids. The germline gives CDR1 SQVTM, CDR2 ANQGSEA. The CDR3 loop is CSVNLLGGISYEQYF. In DNA, the CDR3 is TGCAGCGTCAACCTTCTTGGAGGGATCTCCTACGAGCAGTACTTC.

This clone was seen a handful of times. V and J are TRBV30 and TRBJ2-1; D gene ambiguous. The CDR3 sequence is 13 residues long. Trimming stripped 2 bases from V and 6 bases from J, with 11 bases between. Germline assignment: CDR1 GTSNPN and CDR2 SVGIG (reference sequence). CDR3 in DNA: TGTGCCTGGAGTCCCTTAAGTGGCAATGAGCAGTTCTTC. It encodes CAWSPLSGNEQFF.

V usage is TRBV15 and J usage is TRBJ2-3; tentatively, D is TRBD1 (5 bases). The CDR3 is 15 residues long. Trimming pared 5 bases from V and 4 bases from J, leaving 16 bases between. Germline V gives CDR1 LNHNV, CDR2 YYDKDF (reference sequence). Here the CDR3 DNA reads TGTGCCACCAGCCCCAGCTGGCAGGGCCCAGATACGCAGTATTTT. This sequence encodes CATSPSWQGPDTQYF.

The V and J genes are TRBV7-2 and TRBJ2-1; a weak D match, TRBD2 (5 bases). Trimming left V 1 base short and J 2 bases short, with 9 bases between. In germline, CDR1 is SGHTA, CDR2 FQGNSA. The CDR3 sequence is 15 residues long. Here the CDR3 DNA reads TGTGCCAGCAGCTTAGTGGGAGTTGCCTACAATGAGCAGTTCTTC. Encoded protein: CASSLVGVAYNEQFF.

This clone has only a few counts. The V gene is TRBV30, the J gene TRBJ2-4, with 8 bases fitting TRBD1. V was clipped by 8 bases and J by 6 bases; unmatched bases: 9. Germline CDR1 is GTSNPN and CDR2 is SVGIG (reference sequence). The CDR3 length is 13 residues. The CDR3 nucleotides read TGTGCCACAAGACCAGGGGGCACAAACATTCAGTACTTC. This codes for CATRPGGTNIQYF.

This chain links TRBV2 with TRBJ2-1; possible D gene TRBD2, 5 bases. Trimming shortened V by 1 base and J by 13 bases, and 14 bases separated the two germline ends. Germline V lookup: CDR1 SNHLY, CDR2 FYNNEI. The CDR3 covers 13 residues. The CDR3 DNA sequence: TGTGCCAGCAGTGAAGGAGGGTTCGTCTTACAGTTCTTC. Protein: CASSEGGFVLQFF.

This clone has a single count. J is TRBJ1-1 and V is TRBV7-2; no firm D call. The CDR3 totals 15 residues. Trimming stripped 3 bases from V and 1 base from J, with 12 bases between. From germline, CDR1 is SGHTA and CDR2 FQGNSA. CDR3 sequence reads: CASSFTAPQNTEAFF. For the CDR3, the DNA is TGTGCCAGCAGCTTTACGGCACCACAGAACACTGAAGCTTTCTTT. The entire variable domain, with the rest obtained from reference TRBV7-2 and TRBJ1-1, is as follows: GAGVSQSPSNKVTEKGKDVELRCDPISGHTALYWYRQSLGQGLEFLIYFQGNSAPDKSGLPSDRFSAERTGGSVSTLTIQRTQQEDSAVYLCASSFTAPQNTEAFFGQGTRLTVV.

This chain links TRBV6-5 with TRBJ2-2, with 7 bases identical to TRBD1. CDR3 length equals 15 residues. V shed 5 bases, J shed 3 bases, and the junction held 6 bases outside the gene matches. The germline gives CDR1 MNHEY, CDR2 SVGAGI. In nucleotides, the CDR3 is TGTGCCAGCAGTAGGGGACAGATCCACACCGGGGAGCTGTTTTTT. Translation: CASSRGQIHTGELFF.

This clone was seen a few times. This sequence joins TRBV28 and TRBJ2-1, with 8 bases matching TRBD1. The length of the CDR3 is 16 residues. The V gene's germline CDR1 is MDHEN and CDR2 SYDVKM. The J segment lost 7 bases and the V segment lost 8 bases, leaving 16 bases of the junction unmatched. The CDR3 loop reads CASRPSSGQGSNEQFF. In DNA form, the CDR3 reads TGTGCCAGCCGACCTAGTTCCGGACAGGGAAGTAATGAGCAGTTCTTC.

This clone appeared a few times. The gene calls are TRBV29-1 and TRBJ1-1, with D unresolved. This CDR3 is 13 amino acids long. Germline-derived CDR1 and CDR2 are SQVTM and ANQGSEA. The germline V and J ends were trimmed by 8 bases and 5 bases, with 18 bases remaining between them. Here the CDR3 DNA reads TGCAGCTCAAGCAGAGGCCCAGCGACTGAAGCTTTCTTT. This sequence encodes CSSSRGPATEAFF.

This rearrangement joins TRBV2 to TRBJ2-3; no clear D gene. This CDR3 has 15 residues. The germline V and J ends were trimmed by 2 bases and 3 bases, with 12 bases remaining between them. Germline CDR1 SNHLY, CDR2 FYNNEI. Written as DNA, the CDR3 is TGTGCCAGCAGTGAAAGGCGAGGTTGGACAGATACGCAGTATTTT. This encodes CASSERRGWTDTQYF.